One sample yielded the 6 T cell receptor beta chains listed below, sequenced in a study of shared clonotypes between healthy human individuals. Assay: immunoSEQ multiplex PCR; the TCRdb copy retains only in-frame clones and omits some. The sample records some 2,500,000 clones, roughly 92% being singletons. The sequenced sample was naive CD4+ T cells from PBMCs. Subset in this sample: CD45RA+ positively selected. The source is a man aged 18 to 30 in good health. Some clones in this sample may be carry-over from other donors' samples.

This chain joins TRBV11-2 and TRBJ1-1; D ambiguous. V was shortened by 3 bases and J by 8 bases, with 10 bases between the two germline ends. Germline V gene lookup returns CDR1 SGHAT and CDR2 FQNNGV. This CDR3 has 12 residues. CDR3 in amino acids: CASSLGRWEAFF. The CDR3, as DNA: TGTGCCAGCAGCTTGGGTAGGTGGGAAGCTTTCTTT. The full variable domain, with the rest looked up from reference TRBV11-2 and TRBJ1-1, is EAGVAQSPRYKIIEKRQSVAFWCNPISGHATLYWYQQILGQGPKLLIQFQNNGVVDDSQLPKDRFSAERLKGVDSTLKIQPAKLEDSAVYLCASSLGRWEAFFGQGTRLTVV.

The rearrangement joins TRBV5-1 to TRBJ2-1, with D tentatively TRBD2 (5 bases). This CDR3 has 15 residues. The germline CDR1 and CDR2 sequences are SGHRS and YFSETQ. V was trimmed by 0 bases and J by 3 bases, leaving 10 bases between them. The CDR3 loop reads CASSLESGVYNEQFF. CDR3 nucleotides: TGCGCCAGCAGCTTGGAAAGCGGAGTCTACAATGAGCAGTTCTTC. Looking up the rest from reference TRBV5-1 and TRBJ2-1 gives the full variable domain: KAGVTQTPRYLIKTRGQQVTLSCSPISGHRSVSWYQQTPGQGLQFLFEYFSETQRNKGNFPGRFSGRQFSNSRSEMNVSTLELGDSALYLCASSLESGVYNEQFFGPGTRLTVL.

The chain carries TRBV11-2 and TRBJ2-3; possible D gene TRBD2, 5 bases. CDR3 size: 13 residues. Trimming stripped 6 bases from V and 4 bases from J, with 11 bases between. The germline gives CDR1 SGHAT, CDR2 FQNNGV. DNA of the CDR3: TGTGCCAGCAGTAAAAAAGCGGCAGATACGCAGTATTTT. Protein product: CASSKKAADTQYF.

The V call is TRBV7-2, the J call TRBJ1-2; 7 bases agree with TRBD1. CDR1 and CDR2 (germline): SGHTA, FQGNSA. V gave up 5 bases and J gave up 4 bases; unmatched junction bases: 10. This CDR3 region has 15 residues. Written as DNA, the CDR3 is TGTGCCAGCAGCGAAAGACAGGGCCGCGTCTATGGCTACACCTTC. Residues: CASSERQGRVYGYTF.

CDR3 protein: CASSLRFGGRTDTQYF. The CDR3 coding sequence is TGTGCCAGCAGCTTGAGATTCGGGGGCCGCACAGATACGCAGTATTTT. The chain is built from TRBV5-4 and TRBJ2-3; D may correspond to TRBD1 or TRBD2 (6 bases each). V lost 1 base and J lost 1, with 13 bases in between. The CDR3 is 16 residues long. Germline CDR1 SGHNT, CDR2 YYREEE (reference sequence).

The V call is TRBV30, the J call TRBJ1-4; TRBD1 is a possible D gene (6 bases). Germline V gives CDR1 GTSNPN, CDR2 SVGIG (reference sequence). CDR3 length: 14 residues. Trimming pared 3 bases from V and 5 bases from J, leaving 13 bases between. This CDR3 reads CAWSLGTPNEKLFF. CDR3 DNA: TGTGCCTGGAGCCTAGGGACACCAAATGAAAAACTGTTTTTT.